This passage covers 23 T cell receptor beta chains from one sample sequenced in a study of PD-1 blockade in classical Hodgkin lymphoma. Each patient experienced a relapse that followed autologous stem cell transplantation, and brentuximab vedotin exposure varied. Produced via immunoSEQ multiplex PCR; TCRdb's table is partial and in-frame only. Of about 97,000 clones in the sample, around 88% were seen once. The material sequenced was peripheral blood mononuclear cells (PBMCs), taken before the second cycle of nivolumab. These receptors all stem from a human donor with classical Hodgkin lymphoma.

The genes are TRBV30 and TRBJ2-7, with D maybe TRBD1 (5 bases). This CDR3 spans 12 amino acids. Germline values: CDR1 GTSNPN, CDR2 SVGIG (reference sequence). The ends were cut back, 7 bases at V and 0 bases at J, with 10 bases in the middle. CDR3 sequence (DNA): TGTGCCTTGGGGCAAAGCTCCTACGAGCAGTACTTC. Its translation: CALGQSSYEQYF.

This rearrangement joins TRBV12-5 to TRBJ2-5, with 11 bases identical to TRBD2. This CDR3 spans 18 amino acids. The germline gives CDR1 LGHNT, CDR2 FRNRAP. V dropped 6 bases and J dropped 4; count of bases not matched to a gene: 16. Written as DNA, the CDR3 is TGTGCTAGTGGCAACCCTATTACTAGCGGGGGTATGCGAGAGACCCAGTACTTC. It is translated as CASGNPITSGGMRETQYF. The full variable domain, its missing parts supplied by reference TRBV12-5 and TRBJ2-5, is DARVTQTPRHKVTEMGQEVTMRCQPILGHNTVFWYRQTMMQGLELLAYFRNRAPLDDSGMPKDRFSAEMPDATLATLKIQPSEPRDSAVYFCASGNPITSGGMRETQYFGPGTRLLVL.

The chain joins TRBV7-2 to TRBJ2-7, with 10 nucleotides matching TRBD2. Trimming at V came to 5 bases and at J to 3 bases, leaving 7 bases not matched to a gene. Germline assignment: CDR1 SGHTA and CDR2 FQGNSA. CDR3 size: 15 residues. This CDR3 is CASSPESGGDYEQYF. CDR3 DNA sequence: TGTGCCAGCAGCCCAGAGAGCGGGGGGGACTACGAGCAGTACTTC.

This rearrangement joins TRBV11-3 to TRBJ2-7; 7 nucleotides line up with TRBD2. The CDR3 totals 14 residues. The V segment lost 5 bases and the J segment 2 bases; nucleotides outside the gene matches: 6. In germline, CDR1 is SGHNT, CDR2 YENEEA. DNA for the CDR3: TGTGCCAGCAGCCGGGGAGGGGCTACCTACGAGCAGTACTTC. Translated: CASSRGGATYEQYF.

The J gene is TRBJ1-2, the V gene TRBV29-1, with D uncertain. V shed 7 bases and J shed 8 bases, with 17 bases lying between them. This CDR3 has 12 amino acids. Germline loops: CDR1 SQVTM, CDR2 ANQGSEA. CDR3 nucleotide sequence: TGCAGCGCCAACGATTGGATAGGAGGCTACACCTTC. This encodes CSANDWIGGYTF. Full variable domain (remainder filled in from reference TRBV29-1 and TRBJ1-2): SAVISQKPSRDICQRGTSLTIQCQVDSQVTMMFWYRQQPGQSLTLIATANQGSEATYESGFVIDKFPISRPNLTFSTLTVSNMSPEDSSIYLCSANDWIGGYTFGSGTRLTVV.

The V and J genes are TRBV2 and TRBJ2-5; D might be TRBD2 (6 bases). V was cut by 7 bases and J by 1 base, with 10 bases left in between. This CDR3 comprises 13 residues. Germline V lookup: CDR1 SNHLY, CDR2 FYNNEI. The CDR3 protein is CASIRGSQETQYF. CDR3 DNA sequence: TGTGCCAGCATCCGGGGGTCCCAAGAGACCCAGTACTTC.

The CDR3 DNA sequence: TGTGCCAGCAGCCGAAGCGGGGGGGCCACAGATACGCAGTATTTT. It codes for CASSRSGGATDTQYF. The chain couples TRBV7-3 to TRBJ2-3; 10 bases line up with TRBD2. Germline CDR1 SGHTA, CDR2 FQGTGA. There are 15 residues in the CDR3. V shed 5 bases, J shed 2 bases, and the junction held 4 bases outside the gene matches. The full variable domain, completed using reference TRBV7-3 and TRBJ2-3, is GAGVSQTPSNKVTEKGKYVELRCDPISGHTALYWYRQSLGQGPEFLIYFQGTGAADDSGLPNDRFFAVRPEGSVSTLKIQRTERGDSAVYLCASSRSGGATDTQYFGPGTRLTVL.

The rearrangement links TRBV20-1 to TRBJ1-1; D call uncertain. This CDR3 is built from 11 residues. V was trimmed by 1 base and J by 7 bases, leaving 7 bases between them. Per germline, CDR1 DFQATT and CDR2 SNEGSKA (reference sequence). The CDR3 here is CSARGNFEAFF. CDR3 bases: TGCAGTGCTAGAGGGAATTTTGAAGCTTTCTTT.

The V and J genes are TRBV28 and TRBJ1-6, with 8 bases aligning to TRBD1. Germline CDR1 and CDR2: MDHEN and SYDVKM. V was clipped by 6 bases and J by 10 bases; unmatched bases: 8. CDR3 length: 14 residues. The CDR3 nucleotides read TGTGCCAGCAGCCCCAGACAGGGGTGGTCACCCCTCCACTTT. Encoded protein: CASSPRQGWSPLHF.

The chain recombines TRBV30 with TRBJ1-6; 9 nucleotides agree with TRBD1. CDR1 and CDR2 from the germline V gene are GTSNPN and SVGIG (reference sequence). The CDR3 is 15 residues long. V was pared by 1 base and J by 5 bases, with 3 bases of the junction left unmatched. The CDR3 coding sequence is TGTGCCTGGAGTGCCGGACAGGGGAATAATTCACCCCTCCACTTT. Encoded protein: CAWSAGQGNNSPLHF.

This chain links TRBV30 with TRBJ1-3; no definite D call. The germline V and J ends were trimmed by 4 bases and 3 bases, with 7 bases remaining between them. CDR3 length: 12 amino acids. Germline V gives CDR1 GTSNPN, CDR2 SVGIG (reference sequence). DNA of the CDR3: TGTGCCTGGACCAGGCTTGGAAACACCATATATTTT. It yields the protein CAWTRLGNTIYF.

The chain couples TRBV6-1 to TRBJ2-3; D perhaps matches TRBD1 (6 bases). The V end lost 7 bases, the J end lost 3 bases, and 17 bases lay between the germline ends. The CDR3 has 15 amino acids. Germline assignment: CDR1 MNHNS and CDR2 SASEGT. The CDR3 DNA reads TGTGCCAGCACCGGAACAGGGCCCTGGACAGATACGCAGTATTTT. Its protein is CASTGTGPWTDTQYF.

J is TRBJ2-5 and V is TRBV11-1, with a possible D match to TRBD2 (5 bases). Trimming cost V 1 base and J 4 bases, with 13 bases left between them. The CDR3 length is 15 residues. CDR1 and CDR2 from the germline V gene are SGHAT and FQDESV (reference sequence). CDR3 loop: CASSLGTARGETQYF. DNA of the CDR3: TGTGCCAGCAGCTTAGGGACTGCCCGTGGAGAGACCCAGTACTTC.

This chain connects TRBV7-2 to TRBJ2-1; D unresolved. This CDR3 comprises 14 residues. With 1 base removed from V and 5 bases from J, the gap between germline ends came to 9 bases. Germline V lookup: CDR1 SGHTA, CDR2 FQGNSA. The CDR3 nucleotides read TGTGCCAGCAGCTTAGTAAGCCGGGACAATGAGCAGTTCTTC. This sequence encodes CASSLVSRDNEQFF.

The chain combines TRBV13 with TRBJ2-1; D not resolved. Germline assignment: CDR1 PRHDT and CDR2 FYEKMQ (reference sequence). V lost 8 bases and J 3 bases, leaving 5 bases between the germline ends. The CDR3 spans 11 residues. The DNA of the CDR3 is TGTGCCAGCGGCTACTACAATGAGCAGTTCTTC. This codes for CASGYYNEQFF.

CDR3 nucleotides: TGTGCCAGCAGCAGTTCAACAACTCAGGGCCAGTCTGGAAACACCATATATTTT. Residues: CASSSSTTQGQSGNTIYF. The rearrangement joins TRBV7-9 to TRBJ1-3; weak D call: TRBD1 (5 bases). Germline loops: CDR1 SEHNR, CDR2 FQNEAQ (reference sequence). The CDR3 runs 18 residues. Trimming stripped 5 bases from V and 1 base from J, with 21 bases between.

The rearrangement links TRBV19 to TRBJ1-1; TRBD1 aligns across 8 bases. Per the germline V gene, CDR1 is LNHDA and CDR2 is SQIVND (reference sequence). Trimming at V came to 7 bases and at J to 5 bases, leaving 15 bases not matched to a gene. The CDR3 sequence is 16 residues long. The CDR3 DNA reads TGTGCCAGTACCAACATAGACAGGGGCGCTGGAACTGAAGCTTTCTTT. Translated: CASTNIDRGAGTEAFF.

This clone has more than one count but fewer than ten. The chain recombines TRBV7-3 with TRBJ2-1; D is undetermined. The germline V and J ends were trimmed by 1 base and 0 bases, with 7 bases remaining between them. The CDR3 has 15 residues. Germline CDR1 is SGHTA and CDR2 is FQGTGA. CDR3 region: CASSLNPSSYNEQFF. The CDR3 DNA sequence: TGTGCCAGCAGCTTAAACCCGAGCTCCTACAATGAGCAGTTCTTC.

The chain recombines TRBV29-1 with TRBJ2-2; D ambiguous. CDR1 SQVTM and CDR2 ANQGSEA come from the germline V gene. V was cut by 3 bases and J by 7 bases, with 6 bases left in between. The CDR3 has 11 residues. CDR3 in DNA: TGCAGCGTTGAGTATAACGGGGAGCTGTTTTTT. This codes for CSVEYNGELFF.

This clone has more than one count but fewer than ten. This chain joins TRBV7-6 and TRBJ2-1; the D is unclear. The ends were cut back, 0 bases at V and 5 bases at J, with 5 bases in the middle. Germline V gives CDR1 SGHVS, CDR2 FNYEAQ. The CDR3 contains 13 residues. The chain's CDR3 is CASSLATDNEQFF. In DNA, the CDR3 is TGTGCCAGCAGCTTAGCGACCGACAATGAGCAGTTCTTC.

The rearrangement joins TRBV5-3 to TRBJ1-1; a weak D match, TRBD1 (5 bases). TRBV5-3 is an ORF; its function is uncertain. The V and J ends lost 8 bases and 4 bases respectively, with 18 bases between them. This CDR3 comprises 14 residues. The CDR3 sequence: CASSRVTGATEAFF. The DNA for the CDR3 is TGTGCCAGCAGTCGAGTAACCGGGGCCACTGAAGCTTTCTTT.

As regards this clone: The sample has other DNA sequences that encode this CDR3 too. This chain connects TRBV6-5 to TRBJ1-3; no firm D call. The CDR3 totals 15 residues. From germline, CDR1 is MNHEY and CDR2 SVGAGI. Trimming took off 0 bases at V and 0 bases at J, with 6 bases between the two ends. The CDR3 DNA sequence: TGTGCCAGCAGTTACTCCGGAGGCTCTGGAAACACCATATATTTT. It translates to CASSYSGGSGNTIYF.

The rearrangement links TRBV6-6 to TRBJ2-3; 7 bases map to TRBD1. Germline values: CDR1 MNHNY, CDR2 SVGAGI (reference sequence). The CDR3 is made up of 14 amino acids. With V trimmed by 7 bases and J by 2 bases, 6 bases remained unmatched. CDR3 sequence (DNA): TGTGCCAGCACCTTCGACAGGGACACAGATACGCAGTATTTT. Translation gives CASTFDRDTDTQYF.